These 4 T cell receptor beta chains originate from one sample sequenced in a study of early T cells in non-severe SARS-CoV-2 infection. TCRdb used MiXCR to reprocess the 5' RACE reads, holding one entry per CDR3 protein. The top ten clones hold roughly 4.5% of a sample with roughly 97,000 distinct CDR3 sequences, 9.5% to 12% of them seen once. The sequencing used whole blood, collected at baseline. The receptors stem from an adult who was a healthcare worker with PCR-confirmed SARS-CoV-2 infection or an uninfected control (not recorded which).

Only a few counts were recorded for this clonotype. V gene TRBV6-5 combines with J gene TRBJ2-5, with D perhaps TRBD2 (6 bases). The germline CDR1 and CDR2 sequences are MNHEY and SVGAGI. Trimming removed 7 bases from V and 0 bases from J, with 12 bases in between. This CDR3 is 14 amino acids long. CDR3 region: CASKRGLNQETQYF. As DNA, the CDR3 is TGTGCCAGCAAGCGAGGACTAAACCAAGAGACCCAGTACTTC.

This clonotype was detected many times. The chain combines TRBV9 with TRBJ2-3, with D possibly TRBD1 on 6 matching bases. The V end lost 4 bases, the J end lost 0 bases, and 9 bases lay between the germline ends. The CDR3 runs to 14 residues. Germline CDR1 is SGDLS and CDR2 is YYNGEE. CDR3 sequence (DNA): TGTGCCAGCAGCCCAGGACAGAGCACAGATACGCAGTATTTT. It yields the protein CASSPGQSTDTQYF.

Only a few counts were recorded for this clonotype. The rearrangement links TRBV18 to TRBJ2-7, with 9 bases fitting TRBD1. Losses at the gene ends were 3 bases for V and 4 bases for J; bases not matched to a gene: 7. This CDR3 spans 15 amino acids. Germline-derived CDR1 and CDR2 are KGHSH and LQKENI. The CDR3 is CASSPGTGTKYEQYF. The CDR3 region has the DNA TGTGCCAGCTCACCCGGGACAGGGACGAAGTACGAGCAGTACTTC.

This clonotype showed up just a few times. CDR3 nucleotides: TGTGCCAGCAGGCTGGCGGGGGGGATCTACGAGCAGTACTTC. Its protein product is CASRLAGGIYEQYF. J is TRBJ2-7 and V is TRBV6-5; 9 nucleotides match TRBD2. CDR3 length equals 14 residues. Germline V gene lookup returns CDR1 MNHEY and CDR2 SVGAGI. The J segment lost 3 bases and the V segment lost 6 bases, leaving 6 bases of the junction unmatched.